The next 7 T cell receptor beta chains were all read from a single sample in a study of PD-L1 blockade in urothelial cancer. TCRdb's table, derived via immunoSEQ multiplex PCR, lists solely in-frame clones and lacks some. Among around 82,000 clones, 84% were seen once, and the ten largest hold 2% to 2.5%. The sample's time point: pretreatment peripheral blood. This material consisted of PBMCs, taken around atezolizumab (anti-PD-L1) treatment. These receptors were obtained from a man in his 60s with urothelial cancer.

The genes are TRBV14 and TRBJ2-3, with D hard to call. V was cut by 2 bases and J by 0 bases, with 9 bases left in between. Looked up from germline, CDR1 is SGHDN and CDR2 is FVKESK. This CDR3 has 15 residues. CDR3 DNA sequence: TGTGCCAGCAGCCAATATGGCAGAAGCACAGATACGCAGTATTTT. Protein sequence: CASSQYGRSTDTQYF.

This sequence joins TRBV25-1 and TRBJ2-2; possibly TRBD2 for D (7 bases). The CDR3 has 15 residues. V lost 4 bases, J lost 3 bases, and 12 bases lay in between. Germline V lookup: CDR1 MGHDK, CDR2 SYGVNS. DNA of the CDR3: TGTGCCAGCAGTGGGGGGGGCGGGGACACCGGGGAGCTGTTTTTT. Amino acid sequence: CASSGGGGDTGELFF.

The chain links TRBV19 to TRBJ2-1, with 12 positions matching TRBD2. V lost 6 bases, J lost 0 bases, and 12 bases stayed unmatched. CDR1 is LNHDA and CDR2 is SQIVND in the germline V gene (reference sequence). The CDR3 has 19 amino acids. This chain's CDR3 is CASSFRVGLAGSSYNEQFF. The CDR3 nucleotides are TGTGCCAGTAGCTTCCGAGTTGGACTAGCGGGAAGCTCCTACAATGAGCAGTTCTTC.

J is TRBJ2-3 and V is TRBV19; the match to TRBD2 covers 8 bases. J gave up 1 base and V 3 bases, and 3 bases lay outside the gene matches. Germline-derived CDR1 and CDR2 are LNHDA and SQIVND (reference sequence). There are 15 residues in the CDR3. In DNA form, the CDR3 reads TGTGCCAGTAGTATCAGCGGGGGACGCACAGATACGCAGTATTTT. Encoded protein: CASSISGGRTDTQYF.

This chain links TRBV30 with TRBJ1-4, with D possibly matching TRBD1 (6 bases). Trimming pared 0 bases from V and 10 bases from J, leaving 9 bases between. Germline loops: CDR1 GTSNPN, CDR2 SVGIG (reference sequence). The CDR3 loop spans 12 amino acids. CDR3 amino acids: CAWSVPQGKLFF. The CDR3 DNA is TGTGCCTGGAGTGTACCACAGGGAAAACTGTTTTTT.

The genes are TRBV2 and TRBJ1-5, with a possible D match to TRBD1 (5 bases). Germline V gene data show CDR1 as SNHLY and CDR2 as FYNNEI. Trimming left V 4 bases short and J 0 bases short, with 7 bases between. The CDR3 extends over 14 amino acids. The CDR3: CASSVQGSNQPQHF. For the CDR3, the DNA is TGTGCCAGCAGTGTTCAGGGTAGCAATCAGCCCCAGCATTTT. The whole variable domain, filled in from reference TRBV2 and TRBJ1-5, reads EPEVTQTPSHQVTQMGQEVILRCVPISNHLYFYWYRQILGQKVEFLVSFYNNEISEKSEIFDDQFSVERPDGSNFTLKIRSTKLEDSAMYFCASSVQGSNQPQHFGDGTRLSIL.

V and J are TRBV5-5 and TRBJ2-7, with TRBD2 as a possible D gene (5 bases). CDR1 and CDR2 (germline): SGHKS, YYEKEE (reference sequence). The V end was cut by 0 bases, the J end by 6 bases, with 13 bases between. The CDR3 loop spans 14 amino acids. CDR3 amino acids: CASSLVALGGEQYF. The CDR3, as DNA: TGTGCCAGCAGCTTGGTCGCCTTAGGAGGCGAGCAGTACTTC.